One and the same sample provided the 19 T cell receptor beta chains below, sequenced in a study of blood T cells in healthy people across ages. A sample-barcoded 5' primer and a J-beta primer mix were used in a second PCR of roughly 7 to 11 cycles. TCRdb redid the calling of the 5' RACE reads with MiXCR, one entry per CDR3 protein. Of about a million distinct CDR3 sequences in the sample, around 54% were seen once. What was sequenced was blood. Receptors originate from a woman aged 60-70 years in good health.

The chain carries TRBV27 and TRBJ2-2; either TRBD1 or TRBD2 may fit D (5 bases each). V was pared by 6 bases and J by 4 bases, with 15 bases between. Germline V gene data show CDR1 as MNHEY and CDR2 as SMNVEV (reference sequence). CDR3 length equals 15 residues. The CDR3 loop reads CASSKPAGATGELFF. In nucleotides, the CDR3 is TGTGCCAGCAGCAAACCGGCCGGGGCCACCGGGGAGCTGTTTTTT.

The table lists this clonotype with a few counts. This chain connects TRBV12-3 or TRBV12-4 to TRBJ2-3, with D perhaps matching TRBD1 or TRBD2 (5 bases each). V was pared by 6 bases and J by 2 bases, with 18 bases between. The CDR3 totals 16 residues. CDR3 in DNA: TGTGCCAGCAGCCCCGGGACCGCAACCCCCACAGATACGCAGTATTTT. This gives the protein CASSPGTATPTDTQYF.

The CDR3 nucleotides read TGTGCCAGCAGCGGGGGACAGGGCCTTACTGAAGCTTTCTTT. Protein product: CASSGGQGLTEAFF. This chain uses TRBV11-3 with TRBJ1-1; 9 bases match TRBD1. The J segment lost 5 bases and the V segment lost 5 bases, leaving 6 bases of the junction unmatched. The CDR3 is made up of 14 amino acids. Germline CDR1 SGHNT, CDR2 YENEEA. Together with reference TRBV11-3 and TRBJ1-1, the CDR3 gives the full variable domain: EAGVVQSPRYKIIEKKQPVAFWCNPISGHNTLYWYLQNLGQGPELLIRYENEEAVDDSQLPKDRFSAERLKGVDSTLKIQPAELGDSAVYLCASSGGQGLTEAFFGQGTRLTVV.

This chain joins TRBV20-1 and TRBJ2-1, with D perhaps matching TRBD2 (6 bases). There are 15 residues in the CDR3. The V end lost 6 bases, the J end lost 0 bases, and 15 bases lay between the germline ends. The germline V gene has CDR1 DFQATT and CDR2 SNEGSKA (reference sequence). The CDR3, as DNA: TGCAGTGCCAGCCCACTAGCCGGCTCCTACAATGAGCAGTTCTTC. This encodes CSASPLAGSYNEQFF.

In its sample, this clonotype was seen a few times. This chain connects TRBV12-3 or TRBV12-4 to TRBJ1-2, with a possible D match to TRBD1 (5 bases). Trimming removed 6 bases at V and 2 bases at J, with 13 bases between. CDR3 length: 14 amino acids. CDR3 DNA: TGTGCCAGCAGGAAGGAGGGGACCAACTATGGCTACACCTTC. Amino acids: CASRKEGTNYGYTF.

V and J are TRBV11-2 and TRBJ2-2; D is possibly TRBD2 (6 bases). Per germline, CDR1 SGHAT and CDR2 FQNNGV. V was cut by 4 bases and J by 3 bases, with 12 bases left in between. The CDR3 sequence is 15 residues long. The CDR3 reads CASSSRLVDTGELFF. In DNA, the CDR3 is TGTGCCAGCAGCTCGAGACTAGTGGACACCGGGGAGCTGTTTTTT.

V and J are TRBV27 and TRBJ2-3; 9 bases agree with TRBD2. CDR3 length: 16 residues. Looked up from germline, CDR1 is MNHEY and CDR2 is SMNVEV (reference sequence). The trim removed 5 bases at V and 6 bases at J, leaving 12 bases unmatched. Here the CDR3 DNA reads TGTGCCAGCAGTGCCCCTAGGTCTAGCGGGGCCGATACGCAGTATTTT. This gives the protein CASSAPRSSGADTQYF.

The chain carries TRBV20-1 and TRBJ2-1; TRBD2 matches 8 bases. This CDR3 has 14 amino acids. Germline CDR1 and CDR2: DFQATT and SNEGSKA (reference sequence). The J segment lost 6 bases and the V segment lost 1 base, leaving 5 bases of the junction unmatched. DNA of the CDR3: TGCAGTGCTAGAGCGGGACTAGTAACCAATGAGCAGTTCTTC. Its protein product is CSARAGLVTNEQFF.

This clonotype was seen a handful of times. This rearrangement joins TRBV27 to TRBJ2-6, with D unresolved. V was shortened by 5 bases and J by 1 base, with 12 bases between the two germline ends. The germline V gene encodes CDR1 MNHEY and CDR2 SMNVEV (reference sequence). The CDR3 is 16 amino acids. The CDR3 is CASSTPIVSGANVLTF. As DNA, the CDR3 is TGTGCCAGCAGTACCCCGATCGTGTCTGGGGCCAACGTCCTGACTTTC.

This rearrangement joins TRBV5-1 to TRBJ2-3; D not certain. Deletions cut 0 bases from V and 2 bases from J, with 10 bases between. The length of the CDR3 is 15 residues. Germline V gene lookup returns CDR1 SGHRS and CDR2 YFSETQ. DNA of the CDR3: TGCGCCAGCAGCTTGGAGCAGCTAGACACAGATACGCAGTATTTT. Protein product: CASSLEQLDTDTQYF.

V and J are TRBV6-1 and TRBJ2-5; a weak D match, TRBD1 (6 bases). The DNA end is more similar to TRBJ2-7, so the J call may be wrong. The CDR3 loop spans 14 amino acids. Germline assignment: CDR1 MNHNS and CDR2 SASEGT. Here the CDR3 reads CASRFPGHTYEQYF. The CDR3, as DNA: TGTGCCAGCAGATTTCCGGGACATACCTACGAGCAGTACTTC.

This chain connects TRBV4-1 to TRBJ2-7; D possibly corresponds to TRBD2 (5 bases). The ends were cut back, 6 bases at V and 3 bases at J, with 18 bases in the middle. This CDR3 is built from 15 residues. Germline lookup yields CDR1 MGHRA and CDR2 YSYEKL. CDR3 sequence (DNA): TGCGCCAGCAGGAGTCGCGTAGCCGGAGGCTACGAGCAGTACTTC. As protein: CASRSRVAGGYEQYF.

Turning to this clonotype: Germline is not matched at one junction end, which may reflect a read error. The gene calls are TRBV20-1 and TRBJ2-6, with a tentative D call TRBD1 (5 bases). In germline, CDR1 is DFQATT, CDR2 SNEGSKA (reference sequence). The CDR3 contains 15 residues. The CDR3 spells CSATGRLSGASVLTF. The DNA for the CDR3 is TGCAGTGCCACTGGACGGCTCTCTGGGGCCAGCGTCCTGACTTTC.

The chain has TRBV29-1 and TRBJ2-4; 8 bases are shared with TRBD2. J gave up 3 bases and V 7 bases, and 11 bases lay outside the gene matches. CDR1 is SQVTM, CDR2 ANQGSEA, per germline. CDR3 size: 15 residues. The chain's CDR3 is CSGTSSAGGKNIQYF. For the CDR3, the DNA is TGCAGCGGGACCTCTTCGGCGGGGGGCAAAAACATTCAGTACTTC.

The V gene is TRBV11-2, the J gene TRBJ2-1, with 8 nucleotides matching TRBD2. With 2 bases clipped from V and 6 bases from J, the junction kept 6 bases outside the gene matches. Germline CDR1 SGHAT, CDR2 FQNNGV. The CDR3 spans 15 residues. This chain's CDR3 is CASSLSAGVANEQFF. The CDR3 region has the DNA TGTGCCAGCAGCTTATCAGCGGGAGTGGCCAATGAGCAGTTCTTC.

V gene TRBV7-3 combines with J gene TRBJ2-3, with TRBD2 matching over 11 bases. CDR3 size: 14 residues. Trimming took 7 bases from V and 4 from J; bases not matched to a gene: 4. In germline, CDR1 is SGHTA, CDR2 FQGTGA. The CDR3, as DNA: TGTGCCAGCACCCTAGCGGGAGGTGCAGATACGCAGTATTTT. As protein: CASTLAGGADTQYF.

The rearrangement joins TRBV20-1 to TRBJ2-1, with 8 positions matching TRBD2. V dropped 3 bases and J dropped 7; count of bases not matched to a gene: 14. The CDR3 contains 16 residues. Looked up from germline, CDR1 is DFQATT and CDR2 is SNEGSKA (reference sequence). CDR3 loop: CSASGFLARGANEQFF. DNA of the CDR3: TGCAGTGCTAGTGGATTCCTAGCGCGGGGGGCGAATGAGCAGTTCTTC.

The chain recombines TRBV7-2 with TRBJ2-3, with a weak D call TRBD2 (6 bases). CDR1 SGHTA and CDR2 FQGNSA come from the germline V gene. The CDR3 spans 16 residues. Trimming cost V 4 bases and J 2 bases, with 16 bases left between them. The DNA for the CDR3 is TGTGCCAGCAGCTCTCAGGGAGGTCTGACCACAGATACGCAGTATTTT. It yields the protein CASSSQGGLTTDTQYF.

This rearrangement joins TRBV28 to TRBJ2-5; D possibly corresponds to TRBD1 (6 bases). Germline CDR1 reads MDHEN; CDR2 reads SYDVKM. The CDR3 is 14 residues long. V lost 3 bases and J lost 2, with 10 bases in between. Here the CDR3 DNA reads TGTGCCAGCAGTTTGGATGGACAGCAAGAGACCCAGTACTTC. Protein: CASSLDGQQETQYF.